This T cell receptor (beta chain) came from a study of blood T cell repertoires in COVID-19. Study context: Italy, Spain and the United States were the sources of the convalescent and acute COVID-19 samples. T cells, B-cell-depleted T cells, or PBMCs supplied cDNA or gDNA.

The length of the CDR3 is 17 residues. Per the germline V gene, CDR1 is MGHRA and CDR2 is YSYEKL. The J segment lost 4 bases and the V segment lost 5 bases, leaving 6 bases of the junction unmatched. Original data processing: For nucleated cells, counts were estimated from reference gene primer amplification. Repertoires were generated with immunoSEQ multiplex PCR, while TCRdb's copy carries only in-frame clones and drops some. V and J calls and clone size follow that table, whereas D and trimming were derived from the DNA. This sample has 250,000 or so clones; over 75% occur once, and the top ten carry 0.7% to 0.85%. The table lists this clone with a count of one.

The chain uses TRBV4-1 and TRBJ2-2; TRBD2 matches 14 bases. The specimen was peripheral blood. This TCR was recovered from a woman aged 30 to 39 with acute or convalescent COVID-19. DNA of the CDR3: TGCGCCAGCAGCGGAAAGACTAGCGGGAGGGCCACCGGGGAGCTGTTTTTT. This encodes CASSGKTSGRATGELFF.